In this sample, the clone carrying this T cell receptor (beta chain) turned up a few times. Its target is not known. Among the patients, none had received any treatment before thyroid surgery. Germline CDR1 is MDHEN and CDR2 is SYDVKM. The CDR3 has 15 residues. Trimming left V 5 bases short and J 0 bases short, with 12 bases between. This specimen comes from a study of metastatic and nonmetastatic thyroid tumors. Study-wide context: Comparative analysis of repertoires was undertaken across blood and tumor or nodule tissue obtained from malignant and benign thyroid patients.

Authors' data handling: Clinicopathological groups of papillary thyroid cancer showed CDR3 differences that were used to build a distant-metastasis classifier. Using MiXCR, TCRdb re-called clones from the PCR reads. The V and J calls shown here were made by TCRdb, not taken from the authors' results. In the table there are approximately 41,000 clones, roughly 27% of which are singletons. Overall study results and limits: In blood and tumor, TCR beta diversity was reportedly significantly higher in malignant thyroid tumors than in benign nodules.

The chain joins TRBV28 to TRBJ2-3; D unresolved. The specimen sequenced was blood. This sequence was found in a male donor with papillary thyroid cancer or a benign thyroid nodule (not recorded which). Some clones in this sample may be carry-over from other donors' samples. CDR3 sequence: CASSPDPASTDTQYF. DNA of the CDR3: TGTGCCAGCAGTCCAGACCCCGCTAGCACAGATACGCAGTATTTT.